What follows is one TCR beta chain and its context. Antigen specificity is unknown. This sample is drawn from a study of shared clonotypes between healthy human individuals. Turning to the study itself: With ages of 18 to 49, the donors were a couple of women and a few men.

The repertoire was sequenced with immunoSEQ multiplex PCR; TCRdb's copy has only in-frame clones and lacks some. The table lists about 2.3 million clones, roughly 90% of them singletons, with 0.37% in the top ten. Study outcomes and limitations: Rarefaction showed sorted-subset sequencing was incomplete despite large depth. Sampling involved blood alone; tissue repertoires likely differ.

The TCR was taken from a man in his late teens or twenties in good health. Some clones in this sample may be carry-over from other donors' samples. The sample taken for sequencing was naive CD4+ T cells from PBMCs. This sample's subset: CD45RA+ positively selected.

CDR3 protein: CASKRTGDGGGYTF. CDR3 DNA: TGTGCCAGCAAACGAACCGGGGACGGTGGAGGCTACACCTTC. The rearrangement links TRBV25-1 to TRBJ1-2; tentative D call: TRBD1 (5 bases). The V end was cut by 7 bases, the J end by 8 bases, with 20 bases between. The CDR3 is made up of 14 amino acids. Germline CDR1 and CDR2: MGHDK and SYGVNS.